A selection of T cell receptor beta chains follows, all from one sample in a study of cytomegalovirus exposure and HLA in healthy donors. Libraries were prepared by immunoSEQ multiplex PCR; TCRdb keeps only in-frame clonotypes and omits some of them. Among roughly 150,000 clones listed, roughly 80% were seen once. The sequencing input was PBMCs. These receptors were obtained from a man between 18 and 29 years old in good health and CMV-seropositive. Both conserved end residues are part of each CDR3. A D gene is named only where the DNA matches it firmly. Clone size, where shown, is once, few, many, or a class for clones that have expanded.

V gene,clone size,J gene,D gene,CDR3 protein,CDR3 DNA
TRBV19,-,TRBJ2-3,TRBD2,CASTSGGPSTDTQYF,TGTGCCAGTACTAGCGGGGGGCCTAGCACAGATACGCAGTATTTT
TRBV15,once,TRBJ1-3,-,CATSRDRFSGNTIYF,TGTGCCACCAGCAGGGACAGATTCTCTGGAAACACCATATATTTT
TRBV28,-,TRBJ1-1,-,CASCQGEAFF,TGTGCCAGCTGCCAGGGTGAAGCTTTCTTT
TRBV7-9,-,TRBJ1-6,-,CASSLLAGENSPLHF,TGTGCCAGCAGCTTGCTTGCAGGGGAGAACTCACCCCTCCACTTT
TRBV7-6,once,TRBJ2-7,TRBD1,CASSPTGDEQYF,TGTGCCAGCAGCCCGACAGGGGACGAGCAGTACTTC
TRBV6-1,-,TRBJ1-5,TRBD1,CASSGQGFSNQPQHF,TGTGCCAGCAGCGGACAGGGCTTCAGCAATCAGCCCCAGCATTTT
TRBV29-1,-,TRBJ1-1,-,CSVALKTGPTEAFF,TGCAGCGTTGCGTTAAAAACAGGTCCCACTGAAGCTTTCTTT
TRBV11-2,-,TRBJ2-5,-,CASSLNAETQYF,TGTGCCAGCAGCCTCAACGCGGAGACCCAGTACTTC
TRBV5-6,-,TRBJ1-1,TRBD1,CASSGGQGALTEAFF,TGTGCCAGCAGCGGGGGACAGGGGGCGCTCACTGAAGCTTTCTTT
TRBV7-9,few,TRBJ1-1,-,CASSSGGGAFF,TGTGCCAGCAGCTCGGGCGGGGGAGCTTTCTTT
TRBV5-1,-,TRBJ1-3,TRBD1,CASSRTTGRSGNTIYF,TGCGCCAGCAGCCGAACGACAGGGCGCTCTGGAAACACCATATATTTT
TRBV7-9,-,TRBJ2-3,TRBD2,CASSHSGTSHDTQYF,TGTGCCAGCAGCCATAGCGGGACCTCCCACGATACGCAGTATTTT
TRBV10-2,-,TRBJ1-2,-,CASSSTLQSISGYTF,TGCGCCAGCAGTTCCACCCTCCAGTCAATTTCGGGCTACACCTTC
TRBV7-3,-,TRBJ2-5,-,CASSGGGGQETQYF,TGTGCCAGCAGTGGGGGGGGCGGGCAAGAGACCCAGTACTTC
TRBV2,few,TRBJ2-5,-,CASQDAGRGQETQYF,TGTGCCAGTCAAGATGCGGGACGAGGCCAAGAGACCCAGTACTTC
TRBV5-1,few,TRBJ1-5,TRBD1,CASSLTGQFNQPQHF,TGCGCCAGCAGCTTGACGGGACAGTTCAATCAGCCCCAGCATTTT
TRBV19,few,TRBJ1-2,-,CACHKSGGNGYTF,TGTGCCTGTCACAAATCGGGTGGAAACGGCTACACCTTC
TRBV7-2,-,TRBJ2-7,TRBD2,CASSLAGLAGPTYEQYF,TGTGCCAGCAGCTTAGCAGGACTAGCGGGACCTACCTACGAGCAGTACTTC
TRBV5-4,-,TRBJ2-7,-,CASSWQGGNYEQYF,TGTGCCAGCAGCTGGCAGGGAGGTAACTACGAGCAGTACTTC
TRBV19,once,TRBJ2-3,TRBD2,CASGRGFREGPQGTQYF,TGTGCCAGTGGCCGAGGCTTCCGGGAGGGACCCCAGGGTACGCAGTATTTT
TRBV6-4,-,TRBJ1-4,-,CASSATGSTNEKLFF,TGTGCCAGCAGTGCAACAGGGTCAACTAATGAAAAACTGTTTTTT
TRBV28,once,TRBJ1-5,TRBD1,CASSLYGQGLNQPQHF,TGTGCCAGCAGTTTGTATGGACAGGGTCTCAATCAGCCCCAGCATTTT
TRBV15,-,TRBJ1-2,-,CATSRDNLRDGYTF,TGTGCCACCAGCAGGGACAACCTTCGGGATGGCTACACCTTC
TRBV5-5,-,TRBJ1-5,TRBD1,CPSSHDRGSNQPQHF,TGTCCCAGCAGTCACGACAGGGGATCGAATCAGCCCCAGCATTTT
TRBV11-2,-,TRBJ2-1,TRBD2,CASLRLAGTNEQFF,TGTGCCAGCCTAAGACTAGCGGGAACAAATGAGCAGTTCTTC
TRBV18,-,TRBJ1-4,TRBD1,CASSPDRGGTNEKLFF,TGTGCCAGCTCACCAGACAGGGGAGGAACTAATGAAAAACTGTTTTTT
TRBV6-5,-,TRBJ2-1,TRBD2,CASSYWGRAVNEQFF,TGTGCCAGCAGTTATTGGGGGAGGGCGGTCAATGAGCAGTTCTTC
TRBV27,-,TRBJ2-7,-,CASSRGASVLDEQYF,TGTGCCAGCAGTCGGGGGGCTAGTGTATTGGACGAGCAGTACTTC
TRBV11-1,few,TRBJ1-1,-,CASSRSGTLNTEAFF,TGTGCCAGCAGCCGTAGTGGGACACTGAACACTGAAGCTTTCTTT